This entry lists 27 T cell receptor beta chains sequenced from one sample in a study of type 1 and type 2 diabetes patients. Amplification started from genomic DNA. Amplification of the beta chain CDR3 used 30 forward and 13 reverse multiplex primers. TCRdb reprocessed the multiplex PCR reads via MiXCR and lists one record per CDR3 protein. Of some 250,000 distinct CDR3 sequences listed, 45% to 60% are singletons. The sample comprised peripheral blood mononuclear cells (PBMCs). These receptors were taken from a man between 18 and 35 years old with type 2 diabetes.

The chain couples TRBV10-2 to TRBJ2-7, with 11 bases lining up with TRBD2. V lost 4 bases, J lost 4 bases, and 21 bases stayed unmatched. Germline values: CDR1 WSHSY, CDR2 SAAADI. The CDR3 totals 20 residues. The CDR3 loop is CASSVQWTSGHNGGKYEQYF. The CDR3 bases are TGCGCCAGCAGTGTCCAATGGACTAGCGGGCACAATGGGGGGAAGTACGAGCAGTACTTC.

The V and J genes are TRBV4-1 and TRBJ2-7, with 13 bases identical to TRBD2. J lost 5 bases, V lost 5 bases, and 9 bases had no gene match. This CDR3 region has 16 residues. Germline values: CDR1 MGHRA, CDR2 YSYEKL. The CDR3 loop is CASSARTSGGRDEQYF. The CDR3 region has the DNA TGCGCCAGCAGCGCTCGGACTAGCGGGGGTAGGGACGAGCAGTACTTC.

This rearrangement joins TRBV30 to TRBJ1-1; D remains ambiguous. V gave up 5 bases and J gave up 2 bases, with 9 bases separating them. This CDR3 contains 12 residues. CDR1 is GTSNPN, CDR2 SVGIG, per germline (reference sequence). DNA of the CDR3: TGTGCCTGGTGTGGGATAAACACTGAAGCTTTCTTT. Translated: CAWCGINTEAFF.

The chain employs TRBV7-9 and TRBJ2-7; 10 bases are a match to TRBD2. CDR3 length equals 15 residues. In germline, CDR1 is SEHNR, CDR2 FQNEAQ (reference sequence). V was clipped by 2 bases and J by 5 bases; unmatched bases: 6. CDR3 region: CASSLLLAGVHEQYF. Here the CDR3 DNA reads TGTGCCAGCAGCTTACTTCTAGCGGGGGTACACGAGCAGTACTTC.

The CDR3 nucleotides read TGTGCCAGCAGCTTTTCCGCGAACTCTGGGGCCAACGTCCTGACTTTC. This translates into CASSFSANSGANVLTF. This rearrangement joins TRBV7-4 to TRBJ2-6, with D hard to call. The CDR3 sequence is 16 residues long. Germline loops: CDR1 SGHVT, CDR2 SQSDAQ. V gave up 3 bases and J gave up 0 bases, with 9 bases separating them.

This clonotype has ten or more counts. The CDR3 bases are TGTGCCAGCTGGAACAGGGCCACGTCGGGACTAGCGTGGAATGAGCAGTTCTTC. Its translation is CASWNRATSGLAWNEQFF. V usage is TRBV2 and J usage is TRBJ2-1; TRBD2 matches 10 bases. V dropped 8 bases and J dropped 7; count of bases not matched to a gene: 20. The CDR3 extends over 18 amino acids. Germline V gives CDR1 SNHLY, CDR2 FYNNEI.

The J gene is TRBJ1-1, the V gene TRBV12-3 or TRBV12-4; D gene uncertain. The CDR3 loop spans 13 amino acids. V shed 3 bases and J shed 6 bases, with 11 bases lying between them. CDR3 amino acids: CASSFLNGAEAFF. The CDR3 DNA reads TGTGCCAGCAGTTTTCTAAACGGGGCTGAAGCTTTCTTT.

In this sample, this clonotype turned up a few times. The chain employs TRBV6-5 and TRBJ2-7; D not resolved. The germline V gene encodes CDR1 MNHEY and CDR2 SVGAGI. The CDR3 has 16 amino acids. Trimming removed 0 bases from V and 5 bases from J, with 17 bases in between. CDR3 region: CASSYSLKGASDEQYF. CDR3 coding DNA: TGTGCCAGCAGTTACTCACTCAAGGGTGCTTCCGACGAGCAGTACTTC.

CDR3 loop: CAISDEGTSTDTQYF. The DNA for the CDR3 is TGTGCCATCAGCGACGAGGGGACTAGCACAGATACGCAGTATTTT. V is TRBV10-3 and J is TRBJ2-3; possible D gene TRBD2, 6 bases. The CDR3 is 15 amino acids. Germline V CDR1 and CDR2: ENHRY, SYGVKD. Trimming took 6 bases from V and 0 from J, leaving 13 bases between them.

The chain uses TRBV20-1 and TRBJ2-3; D uncertain. Trimming pared 3 bases from V and 4 bases from J, leaving 8 bases between. The CDR3 is 12 amino acids. Per the germline V gene, CDR1 is DFQATT and CDR2 is SNEGSKA (reference sequence). CDR3 sequence (DNA): TGCAGTGCTAGGTTTATGGCAGATACGCAGTATTTT. Encoded protein: CSARFMADTQYF.

The chain combines TRBV11-2 with TRBJ2-5; D is ambiguous. Trimming took off 1 base at V and 5 bases at J, with 8 bases between the two ends. This CDR3 region has 13 residues. The germline gives CDR1 SGHAT, CDR2 FQNNGV. The CDR3 is CASSLVKSETQYF. CDR3 sequence (DNA): TGTGCCAGCAGCTTAGTTAAGTCGGAGACCCAGTACTTC.

The V call is TRBV2, the J call TRBJ2-5; D possibly corresponds to TRBD2 (6 bases). The CDR3 sequence is 17 residues long. The V end was cut by 7 bases, the J end by 5 bases, with 26 bases between. The germline V gene encodes CDR1 SNHLY and CDR2 FYNNEI. CDR3 nucleotides: TGTGCCAGCAACCCCGGAGCGGGTAGAGGAGGAACGGAGACCCAGTACTTC. This encodes CASNPGAGRGGTETQYF.

This clonotype was seen a few times. The chain carries TRBV15 and TRBJ2-1; 9 bases match TRBD1. CDR1 is LNHNV, CDR2 YYDKDF, per germline (reference sequence). The CDR3 consists of 14 residues. After removal of 3 bases from V and 9 bases from J, the junction contained 6 bases not matched to a gene. This chain's CDR3 is CATSRATGGSEQFF. CDR3 bases: TGTGCCACCAGCAGGGCAACAGGGGGCAGTGAGCAGTTCTTC.

This rearrangement joins TRBV28 to TRBJ1-1; D is uncertain. V was cut by 2 bases and J by 10 bases, with 11 bases left in between. This CDR3 is 12 amino acids long. Germline V gene lookup returns CDR1 MDHEN and CDR2 SYDVKM. CDR3 amino acids: CASSLGRASAFF. The CDR3 nucleotides read TGTGCCAGCAGTTTAGGGAGGGCATCAGCTTTCTTT.

The sample holds a few counts of this clonotype. The V call is TRBV6-6, the J call TRBJ2-7, with D possibly being TRBD1 or TRBD2 (6 bases each). The CDR3 has 13 amino acids. Germline values: CDR1 MNHNY, CDR2 SVGAGI (reference sequence). Trimming removed 7 bases from V and 6 bases from J, with 16 bases in between. For the CDR3, the DNA is TGTGCCAGCATCCCGAAACAGGGACTCGAGCAGTACTTC. Translation gives CASIPKQGLEQYF.

The sample holds a few counts of this clonotype. This chain joins TRBV12-3 or TRBV12-4 and TRBJ1-2, with TRBD1 identical over 7 bases. V was pared by 5 bases and J by 8 bases, with 11 bases of the junction left unmatched. This CDR3 comprises 14 residues. As DNA, the CDR3 is TGTGCCAGCAGTCGAACGGACAGGCCGCCGGGCTACACCTTC. Translation: CASSRTDRPPGYTF.

This clonotype has at least ten counts. The V gene is TRBV10-2, the J gene TRBJ2-5, with 9 bases identical to TRBD2. Germline V gene data show CDR1 as WSHSY and CDR2 as SAAADI. The CDR3 spans 15 residues. V lost 0 bases, J lost 6 bases, and 5 bases stayed unmatched. The CDR3 loop is CASSESTLAGQTQYF. CDR3 DNA: TGCGCCAGCAGTGAGTCGACGCTAGCGGGGCAGACCCAGTACTTC.

As concerns this clonotype: Mismatch with germline at one junction end may stem from a read error. The chain joins TRBV27 to TRBJ2-1, with D possibly TRBD2 on 5 matching bases. The CDR3 consists of 14 residues. In germline, CDR1 is MNHEY, CDR2 SMNVEV (reference sequence). The CDR3, as DNA: TGCGCCAGCAGTGAACCGGGGTCCTACAATGAGCAGTTCTTC. Amino acid sequence: CASSEPGSYNEQFF.

This chain links TRBV7-9 with TRBJ2-7; 8 bases map to TRBD1. This CDR3 is built from 16 residues. CDR1 and CDR2 (germline): SEHNR, FQNEAQ (reference sequence). J was trimmed by 0 bases and V by 5 bases; bases with no gene match: 9. The CDR3 is CASSTTRDRTSYEQYF. The DNA for the CDR3 is TGTGCCAGCAGCACAACGCGGGACAGGACCTCCTACGAGCAGTACTTC.

V gene TRBV5-1 combines with J gene TRBJ2-7; weak D call: TRBD2 (6 bases). The CDR3 sequence is 14 residues long. V shed 3 bases and J shed 6 bases, with 16 bases lying between them. Germline lookup yields CDR1 SGHRS and CDR2 YFSETQ. In DNA, the CDR3 is TGCGCCAGCAGCTGGAACGGAGGGGTCCGCGAGCAGTACTTC. It is translated as CASSWNGGVREQYF.

This clonotype has more than one count but fewer than ten. The V gene is TRBV20-1, the J gene TRBJ1-2; D uncertain. Trimming shortened V by 3 bases and J by 1 base, and 9 bases separated the two germline ends. Germline V gene lookup returns CDR1 DFQATT and CDR2 SNEGSKA (reference sequence). This CDR3 region has 13 residues. The CDR3 spells CSARSGINYGYTF. CDR3 nucleotides: TGCAGTGCTAGGTCGGGCATTAACTATGGCTACACCTTC.

The chain combines TRBV7-2 with TRBJ2-7; 8 bases map to TRBD1. Looked up from germline, CDR1 is SGHTA and CDR2 is FQGNSA. V lost 4 bases, J lost 6 bases, and 23 bases stayed unmatched. This CDR3 has 19 amino acids. The DNA of the CDR3 is TGTGCCAGCAGCTCACAACCATCGGTATCGGACAGGGTGGGATCCGAGCAGTACTTC. This encodes CASSSQPSVSDRVGSEQYF.

There are many counts of this clonotype. The CDR3 protein is CASSGAGFKTQYF. CDR3 sequence (DNA): TGTGCCAGCAGTGGGGCAGGGTTTAAGACCCAGTACTTC. The rearrangement links TRBV2 to TRBJ2-5, with D tentatively TRBD1 (5 bases). Per germline, CDR1 SNHLY and CDR2 FYNNEI. V gave up 4 bases and J gave up 6 bases, with 12 bases separating them. The CDR3 is 13 amino acids.

The rearrangement joins TRBV11-3 to TRBJ2-2; 10 positions match TRBD2. Germline-derived CDR1 and CDR2 are SGHNT and YENEEA. The CDR3 is made up of 16 amino acids. V gave up 1 base and J gave up 5 bases; unmatched junction bases: 4. For the CDR3, the DNA is TGTGCCAGCAGCTTAGCCCTAGCGGGAGTAACCGGGGAGCTGTTTTTT. Its translation is CASSLALAGVTGELFF.

This clonotype was counted a few times. The V call is TRBV9, the J call TRBJ2-5; D unresolved. Trimming cost V 0 bases and J 5 bases, with 8 bases left between them. The germline V gene has CDR1 SGDLS and CDR2 YYNGEE. The CDR3 contains 13 residues. CDR3 nucleotides: TGTGCCAGCAGCGTAGCGGCGAAGGAGACCCAGTACTTC. Translating gives CASSVAAKETQYF.

V and J are TRBV30 and TRBJ2-4; D unclear. This CDR3 spans 12 amino acids. From germline, CDR1 is GTSNPN and CDR2 SVGIG (reference sequence). Trimming left V 5 bases short and J 13 bases short, with 18 bases between. The CDR3, as DNA: TGTGCCTGGGGTGCACTTTCGGGTCTACAGTACTTC. Translated, it gives CAWGALSGLQYF.

This clonotype occurred many times. V usage is TRBV2 and J usage is TRBJ2-7; D unclear. Trimming cost V 5 bases and J 3 bases, with 8 bases left between them. Germline V lookup: CDR1 SNHLY, CDR2 FYNNEI. The CDR3 has 12 amino acids. CDR3 residues: CASSLGVYEQYF. The CDR3 bases are TGTGCCAGCAGTCTGGGTGTCTACGAGCAGTACTTC.